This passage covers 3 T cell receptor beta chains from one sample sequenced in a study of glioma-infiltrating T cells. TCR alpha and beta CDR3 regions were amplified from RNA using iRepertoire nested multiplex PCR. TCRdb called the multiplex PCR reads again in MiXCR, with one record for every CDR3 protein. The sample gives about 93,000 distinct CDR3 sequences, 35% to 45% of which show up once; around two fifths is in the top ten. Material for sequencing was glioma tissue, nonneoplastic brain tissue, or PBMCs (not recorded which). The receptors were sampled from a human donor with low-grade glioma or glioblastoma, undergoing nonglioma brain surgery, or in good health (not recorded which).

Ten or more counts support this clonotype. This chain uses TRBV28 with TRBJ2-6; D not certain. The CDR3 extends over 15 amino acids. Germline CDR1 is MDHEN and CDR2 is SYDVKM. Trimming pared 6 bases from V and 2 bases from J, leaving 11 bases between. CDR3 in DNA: TGTGCCAGCAGCCCCCGCAGGACTGGGGCCAACGTCCTGACTTTC. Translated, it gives CASSPRRTGANVLTF.

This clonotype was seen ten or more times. CDR3 loop: CASSLSELLVETQYF. The CDR3 DNA follows: TGTGCCAGCAGCTTAAGCGAGCTTCTGGTGGAGACCCAGTACTTC. The genes are TRBV7-2 and TRBJ2-5; D remains ambiguous. The CDR3 loop spans 15 amino acids. V lost 2 bases and J 5 bases, leaving 15 bases between the germline ends. CDR1 SGHTA and CDR2 FQGNSA come from the germline V gene.

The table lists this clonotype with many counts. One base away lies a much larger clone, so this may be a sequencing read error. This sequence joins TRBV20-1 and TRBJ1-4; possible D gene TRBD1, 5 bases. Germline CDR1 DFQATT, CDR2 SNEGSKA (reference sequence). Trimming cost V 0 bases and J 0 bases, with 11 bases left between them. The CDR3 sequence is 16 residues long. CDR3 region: CSARDREHTTNEKLFF. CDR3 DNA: TGCAGTGCTAGAGACAGGGAACATACAACTAATGAAAAACTGTTTTTT.